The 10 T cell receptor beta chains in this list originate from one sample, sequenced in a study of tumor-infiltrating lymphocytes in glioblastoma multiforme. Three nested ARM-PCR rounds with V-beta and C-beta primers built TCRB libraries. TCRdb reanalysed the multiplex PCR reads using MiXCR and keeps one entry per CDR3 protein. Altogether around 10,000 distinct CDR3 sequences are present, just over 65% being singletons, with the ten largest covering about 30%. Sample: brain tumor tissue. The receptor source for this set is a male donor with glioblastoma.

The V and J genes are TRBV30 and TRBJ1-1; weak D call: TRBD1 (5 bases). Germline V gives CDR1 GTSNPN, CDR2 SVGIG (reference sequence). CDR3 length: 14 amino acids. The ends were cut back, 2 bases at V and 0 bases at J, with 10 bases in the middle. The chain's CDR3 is CAWSWGSVNTEAFF. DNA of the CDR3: TGTGCCTGGAGTTGGGGGTCGGTGAACACTGAAGCTTTCTTT.

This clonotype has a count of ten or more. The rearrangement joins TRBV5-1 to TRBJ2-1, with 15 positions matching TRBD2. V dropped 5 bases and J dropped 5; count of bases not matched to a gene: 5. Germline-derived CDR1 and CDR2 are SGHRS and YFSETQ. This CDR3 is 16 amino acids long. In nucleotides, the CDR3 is TGCGCCAGCAGACGGACTAGCGGGAGGGTAGACAATGAGCAGTTCTTC. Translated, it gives CASRRTSGRVDNEQFF.

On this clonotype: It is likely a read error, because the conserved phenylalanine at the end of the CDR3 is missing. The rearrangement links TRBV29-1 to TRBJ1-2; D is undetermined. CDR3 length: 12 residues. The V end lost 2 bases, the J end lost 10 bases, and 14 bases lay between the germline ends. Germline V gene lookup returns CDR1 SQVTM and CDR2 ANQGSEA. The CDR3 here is CSVETDWSDYTI. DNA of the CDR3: TGCAGCGTTGAAACGGATTGGAGTGACTACACCATC.

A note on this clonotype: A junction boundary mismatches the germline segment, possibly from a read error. The CDR3 spells CASRQTWFQETHYF. The CDR3 coding sequence is TGTGCCAGCAGACAAACATGGTTCCAAGAGACCCATTACTTT. The chain couples TRBV12-3 or TRBV12-4 to TRBJ2-5; D gene ambiguous. The CDR3 loop spans 14 amino acids.

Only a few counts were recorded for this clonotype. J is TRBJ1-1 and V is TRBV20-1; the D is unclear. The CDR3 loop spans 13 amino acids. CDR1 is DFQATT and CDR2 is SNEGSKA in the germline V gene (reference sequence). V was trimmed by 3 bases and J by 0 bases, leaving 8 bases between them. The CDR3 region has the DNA TGCAGTGCTAGCACCAGCCTGAACACTGAAGCTTTCTTT. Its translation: CSASTSLNTEAFF.

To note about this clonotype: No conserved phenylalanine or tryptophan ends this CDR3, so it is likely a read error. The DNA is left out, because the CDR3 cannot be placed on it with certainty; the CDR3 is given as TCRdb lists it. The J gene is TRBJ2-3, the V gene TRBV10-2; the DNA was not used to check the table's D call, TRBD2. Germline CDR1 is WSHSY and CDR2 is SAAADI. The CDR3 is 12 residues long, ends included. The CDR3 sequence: CASRSQAATRYY.

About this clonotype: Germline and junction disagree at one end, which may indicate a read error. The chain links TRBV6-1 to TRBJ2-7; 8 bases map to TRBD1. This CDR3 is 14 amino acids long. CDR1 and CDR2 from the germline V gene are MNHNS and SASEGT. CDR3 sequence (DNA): TGTGCCAACAGGGGGGACGAAAGCACCTACGAGCAGTACTTT. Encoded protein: CANRGDESTYEQYF.

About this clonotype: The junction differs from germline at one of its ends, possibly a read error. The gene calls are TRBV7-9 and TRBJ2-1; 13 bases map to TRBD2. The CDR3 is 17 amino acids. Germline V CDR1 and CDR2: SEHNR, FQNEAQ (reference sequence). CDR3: CANRSTSGRTLYNEQFF. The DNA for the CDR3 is TGTGCCAACAGGTCGACTAGCGGGAGGACACTCTACAATGAACAGTTCTTC.

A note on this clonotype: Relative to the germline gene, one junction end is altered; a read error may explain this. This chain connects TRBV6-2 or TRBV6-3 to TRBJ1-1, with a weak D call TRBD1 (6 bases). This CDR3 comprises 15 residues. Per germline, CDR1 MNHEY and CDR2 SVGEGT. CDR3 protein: CASSSRGLWDTEAFF. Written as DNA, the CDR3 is TGTGCCAGCAGTTCCAGGGGTCTTTGGGACACTGAAGCCTTCTTT.

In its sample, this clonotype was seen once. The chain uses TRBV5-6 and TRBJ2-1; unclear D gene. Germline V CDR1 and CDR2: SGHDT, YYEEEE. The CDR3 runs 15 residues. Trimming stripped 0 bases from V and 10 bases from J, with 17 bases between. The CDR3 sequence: CASSLVSVGPWEQFF. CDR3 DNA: TGTGCCAGCAGCTTGGTATCGGTAGGGCCTTGGGAGCAGTTCTTC.